What follows are 10 T cell receptor beta chains derived from one specimen sequenced in a study of tumor T cells in aggressive B-cell lymphoma. The assay was immunoSEQ multiplex PCR, and TCRdb's table has in-frame clones only and misses some. This table has approximately 2,800 clones, 85% appearing once. Sequenced material: tumor tissue. The receptors stem from an adult with diffuse large B cell lymphoma. Some clones in this sample may be carry-over from other donors' samples.

The rearrangement links TRBV5-4 to TRBJ2-6, with 8 bases matching TRBD1. This CDR3 comprises 17 residues. Per the germline V gene, CDR1 is SGHNT and CDR2 is YYREEE (reference sequence). Trimming cost V 4 bases and J 1 base; bases outside gene matches: 7. The CDR3 loop is CASSPTGTGSGANVLTF. The CDR3 coding sequence is TGTGCCAGCAGCCCCACCGGGACAGGATCTGGGGCCAACGTCCTGACTTTC.

The chain is built from TRBV5-1 and TRBJ2-5, with 7 positions matching TRBD1. The CDR3 is 17 amino acids. Germline values: CDR1 SGHRS, CDR2 YFSETQ. V lost 2 bases, J lost 2 bases, and 12 bases stayed unmatched. The CDR3 sequence: CASSFDPGRGRQETQYF. The CDR3 DNA follows: TGCGCCAGCAGCTTTGACCCTGGAAGGGGGCGGCAAGAGACCCAGTACTTC. Filled out from reference TRBV5-1 and TRBJ2-5, the complete variable domain reads KAGVTQTPRYLIKTRGQQVTLSCSPISGHRSVSWYQQTPGQGLQFLFEYFSETQRNKGNFPGRFSGRQFSNSRSEMNVSTLELGDSALYLCASSFDPGRGRQETQYFGPGTRLLVL.

The chain is built from TRBV4-3 and TRBJ1-1; D is perhaps TRBD1 (6 bases). This CDR3 spans 15 amino acids. Trimming took off 0 bases at V and 4 bases at J, with 12 bases between the two ends. CDR1 and CDR2 (germline): LGHNA, YSLEER. CDR3 DNA: TGCGCCAGCAGCCAAGATCGAACAGGGCCCACTGAAGCTTTCTTT. This translates into CASSQDRTGPTEAFF.

The chain uses TRBV7-2 and TRBJ1-2; 7 nucleotides match TRBD1. The germline V gene has CDR1 SGHTA and CDR2 FQGNSA. The CDR3 is 14 residues long. J lost 0 bases, V lost 6 bases, and 4 bases had no gene match. The CDR3 sequence is CASSPGQTNYGYTF. For the CDR3, the DNA is TGTGCCAGCAGTCCGGGACAGACTAACTATGGCTACACCTTC.

This clone has just a few counts. The rearrangement uses TRBV6-4 and TRBJ1-3; D may be TRBD1 (6 bases). V lost 2 bases to trimming and J lost 1 base, with 12 bases between them. Germline CDR1 MRHNA, CDR2 SNTAGT. The CDR3 is made up of 16 amino acids. The CDR3 spells CASSDPGQPSGNTIYF. CDR3 DNA sequence: TGTGCCAGCAGTGACCCTGGACAGCCTTCTGGAAACACCATATATTTT.

The chain employs TRBV5-1 and TRBJ1-2; TRBD1 might be the D (5 bases). V was pared by 0 bases and J by 2 bases, with 5 bases between. The CDR3 is 13 amino acids. In germline, CDR1 is SGHRS, CDR2 YFSETQ. The CDR3 sequence is CASSLGQNYGYTF. For the CDR3, the DNA is TGCGCCAGCAGCTTGGGACAGAACTATGGCTACACCTTC.

This sequence joins TRBV9 and TRBJ2-1; 7 nucleotides align to TRBD2. J was trimmed by 1 base and V by 0 bases; bases with no gene match: 7. The CDR3 is made up of 17 amino acids. CDR1 SGDLS and CDR2 YYNGEE come from the germline V gene. CDR3: CASSVGGLAVSYNEQFF. CDR3 bases: TGTGCCAGCAGCGTAGGGGGTCTAGCGGTTTCCTACAATGAGCAGTTCTTC. Combining the CDR3 with reference TRBV9 and TRBJ2-1 gives the whole variable domain DSGVTQTPKHLITATGQRVTLRCSPRSGDLSVYWYQQSLDQGLQFLIQYYNGEERAKGNILERFSAQQFPDLHSELNLSSLELGDSALYFCASSVGGLAVSYNEQFFGPGTRLTVL.

The chain employs TRBV5-6 and TRBJ1-2, with D hard to call. CDR1 is SGHDT and CDR2 is YYEEEE in the germline V gene. The CDR3 is 14 amino acids. V shed 0 bases and J shed 4 bases, with 10 bases lying between them. The CDR3 DNA sequence: TGTGCCAGCAGCTTGGTGGCAGCTAGCTATGGCTACACCTTC. It yields the protein CASSLVAASYGYTF.

Worth noting for this clone: This may arise from a read error, as a much more abundant clone is one base away. The identical CDR3 is also encoded by other nucleotide sequences in the sample. This chain joins TRBV6-5 and TRBJ1-1; the match to TRBD1 covers 8 bases. The CDR3 is made up of 13 amino acids. The germline V gene encodes CDR1 MNHEY and CDR2 SVGAGI. CDR3 DNA sequence: TGTGCCAGCCGCGGACAGGGTAGTGATGAAGCTTTCTTC. Protein product: CASRGQGSDEAFF.

The V call is TRBV6-1, the J call TRBJ1-1; 7 nucleotides agree with TRBD1. Trimming removed 6 bases from V and 8 bases from J; junction bases left unmatched: 3. Germline assignment: CDR1 MNHNS and CDR2 SASEGT. CDR3 length equals 11 residues. DNA for the CDR3: TGTGCCAGCAGCCGACAGGGAGAAGCTTTCTTT. This translates into CASSRQGEAFF.